The 25 T cell receptor beta chains below were found in one sample sequenced in a study of vaccination effects on CD4 cells after COVID-19. Sequencing used immunoSEQ multiplex PCR; TCRdb keeps in-frame clones, though not all of them. This sample has more than 60,000 clones, with around two thirds found just once. Following culture for about ten days, CD4+ T cells were isolated. Vaccination of participants consisted of two doses of either the BNT162b2 or mRNA-1273 vaccine. For these receptors, no antigen is known. The source was CD4+ T cells from PBMCs cultured without peptide, collected after COVID-19 vaccination. The receptors were gathered from a human donor who received a COVID-19 vaccine.

V is TRBV5-1 and J is TRBJ2-5; D remains ambiguous. The V and J ends lost 4 bases and 4 bases respectively, with 17 bases between them. Germline CDR1 and CDR2: SGHRS and YFSETQ. The length of the CDR3 is 15 residues. DNA of the CDR3: TGCGCCAGCAGCGAGCTGGGGTCTGCTGGAGAGACCCAGTACTTC. Protein sequence: CASSELGSAGETQYF. The full variable domain, in which reference TRBV5-1 and TRBJ2-5 provide the parts outside the CDR3, is KAGVTQTPRYLIKTRGQQVTLSCSPISGHRSVSWYQQTPGQGLQFLFEYFSETQRNKGNFPGRFSGRQFSNSRSEMNVSTLELGDSALYLCASSELGSAGETQYFGPGTRLLVL.

CDR3 coding DNA: TGTGCCAGCAGTTACGTATCTCAAGAGACCCAGTACTTC. It translates to CASSYVSQETQYF. The chain uses TRBV6-5 and TRBJ2-5; D gene uncertain. The V gene lost 2 bases and the J gene lost 2 bases, with 6 bases spanning the gap. CDR1 and CDR2 from the germline V gene are MNHEY and SVGAGI. This CDR3 has 13 residues.

This clone was detected only once. This chain uses TRBV24-1 with TRBJ1-2; unclear D gene. V shed 3 bases and J shed 1 base, with 8 bases lying between them. The CDR3 loop spans 14 amino acids. CDR1 is KGHDR and CDR2 is SFDVKD in the germline V gene. The CDR3: CATSDGELNYGYTF. CDR3 bases: TGTGCCACCAGTGATGGGGAACTTAACTATGGCTACACCTTC.

V usage is TRBV2 and J usage is TRBJ2-3; no clear D. Germline assignment: CDR1 SNHLY and CDR2 FYNNEI. The CDR3 covers 12 residues. Trimming cost V 6 bases and J 3 bases, with 7 bases left between them. The CDR3 loop reads CASRVSTDTQYF. The CDR3 nucleotides read TGTGCCAGCAGGGTTAGTACAGATACGCAGTATTTT.

This clone was detected a few times. The V call is TRBV27, the J call TRBJ2-1; D may be TRBD2 (5 bases). Germline CDR1 reads MNHEY; CDR2 reads SMNVEV (reference sequence). The CDR3 loop spans 16 amino acids. Trimming took off 2 bases at V and 7 bases at J, with 18 bases between the two ends. CDR3 residues: CASSLSGGRALNEQFF. In DNA form, the CDR3 reads TGTGCCAGCAGTTTAAGTGGCGGGCGCGCCCTGAATGAGCAGTTCTTC.

The genes are TRBV9 and TRBJ1-1, with a tentative D call TRBD1 (6 bases). Per the germline V gene, CDR1 is SGDLS and CDR2 is YYNGEE. With 4 bases removed from V and 10 bases from J, the gap between germline ends came to 23 bases. The CDR3 consists of 15 residues. CDR3 DNA sequence: TGTGCCAGCAGCCCTAGCGGAGGGGGTATTGGGGGAGCTTTCTTT. Protein product: CASSPSGGGIGGAFF. The variable domain in full, with the rest retrieved from reference TRBV9 and TRBJ1-1, is DSGVTQTPKHLITATGQRVTLRCSPRSGDLSVYWYQQSLDQGLQFLIQYYNGEERAKGNILERFSAQQFPDLHSELNLSSLELGDSALYFCASSPSGGGIGGAFFGQGTRLTVV.

This clone was seen more than once but under ten times. The V gene is TRBV15, the J gene TRBJ2-1, with 8 bases fitting TRBD2. V lost 1 base, J lost 6 bases, and 8 bases stayed unmatched. This CDR3 is 16 amino acids long. CDR1 is LNHNV, CDR2 YYDKDF, per germline (reference sequence). The CDR3 DNA follows: TGTGCCACCAGCAGAGTTACGGGGGGGCCGGTCAATGAGCAGTTCTTC. Residues: CATSRVTGGPVNEQFF. The whole variable domain, filled in from reference TRBV15 and TRBJ2-1, reads DAMVIQNPRYQVTQFGKPVTLSCSQTLNHNVMYWYQQKSSQAPKLLFHYYDKDFNNEADTPDNFQSRRPNTSFCFLDIRSPGLGDTAMYLCATSRVTGGPVNEQFFGPGTRLTVL.

V is TRBV28 and J is TRBJ2-7; TRBD2 matches at 9 bases. The germline CDR1 and CDR2 sequences are MDHEN and SYDVKM. Trimming at V came to 5 bases and at J to 1 base, leaving 6 bases not matched to a gene. This CDR3 region has 15 residues. The CDR3 DNA sequence: TGTGCCAGCAGTAAACCTAGCGGGGAATCCTACGAGCAGTACGTC. It encodes CASSKPSGESYEQYV.

A few counts support this clone. This CDR3 is also generated by other DNA sequences in the sample. V and J are TRBV25-1 and TRBJ2-6; no clear D. The V and J ends lost 8 bases and 0 bases respectively, with 5 bases between them. Germline V gene lookup returns CDR1 MGHDK and CDR2 SYGVNS. The CDR3 length is 13 residues. This CDR3 is CASSNSGANVLTF. CDR3 in DNA: TGTGCCAGCTCTAACTCTGGGGCCAACGTCCTGACTTTC.

In nucleotides, the CDR3 is TGTGCCAGCGCCTGGGACAGGGGAACCGGGGAGCTGTTTTTT. Translating gives CASAWDRGTGELFF. J is TRBJ2-2 and V is TRBV2; 10 nucleotides line up with TRBD1. The CDR3 has 14 residues. The J segment lost 5 bases and the V segment lost 8 bases, leaving 5 bases of the junction unmatched. CDR1 SNHLY and CDR2 FYNNEI come from the germline V gene.

CDR3: CASSQRQDTQYF. For the CDR3, the DNA is TGTGCCAGCAGCCAGCGACAAGATACGCAGTATTTT. The chain uses TRBV3-1 (or the pseudogene TRBV3-2) and TRBJ2-3, with D unclear. Germline V CDR1 and CDR2: LGHDT, YNNKEL (reference sequence). The CDR3 length is 12 residues. V lost 3 bases and J lost 5, with 6 bases in between.

This chain connects TRBV11-2 to TRBJ1-2, with 11 bases fitting TRBD1. Unmatched junction bases numbered 6, after V lost 4 bases and J lost 5 bases. Germline CDR1 SGHAT, CDR2 FQNNGV. The CDR3 covers 15 residues. The CDR3 reads CASSSSDRGLYGYTF. CDR3 coding DNA: TGTGCCAGCAGCTCCTCGGACAGGGGGCTGTATGGCTACACCTTC.

This clone is medium-sized (0.01 to 0.1%) by share. This chain joins TRBV3-1 (or the pseudogene TRBV3-2) and TRBJ2-1; 7 nucleotides match TRBD1. This CDR3 has 14 residues. Germline V gene sequence: CDR1 LGHDT, CDR2 YNNKEL (reference sequence). The V segment lost 4 bases and the J segment 7 bases; nucleotides outside the gene matches: 7. CDR3 sequence (DNA): TGTGCCAGCAGCCCTGCTAGGGGGCGAAATGAGCAGTTCTTC. Translated, it gives CASSPARGRNEQFF.

The genes are TRBV7-2 and TRBJ2-1; D assignment may be TRBD1 or TRBD2 (5 bases each). The V gene lost 3 bases and the J gene lost 7 bases, with 16 bases spanning the gap. Per the germline V gene, CDR1 is SGHTA and CDR2 is FQGNSA. This CDR3 contains 15 residues. CDR3 bases: TGTGCCAGCAGCTTCCGGGACCCCCCGGGGAATGAGCAGTTCTTC. It encodes CASSFRDPPGNEQFF.

J is TRBJ2-2 and V is TRBV7-9, with D perhaps matching TRBD1 (5 bases). This CDR3 contains 14 residues. Looked up from germline, CDR1 is SEHNR and CDR2 is FQNEAQ (reference sequence). V dropped 10 bases and J dropped 0 bases, with 12 bases sitting between them. CDR3 protein: CATDRFANTGELFF. The DNA for the CDR3 is TGTGCCACAGACAGATTCGCGAACACCGGGGAGCTGTTTTTT.

The chain combines TRBV3-1 (or the pseudogene TRBV3-2) with TRBJ1-1, with D perhaps TRBD1 (6 bases). The CDR3 has 15 amino acids. In germline, CDR1 is LGHDT, CDR2 YNNKEL (reference sequence). V was cut by 6 bases and J by 1 base, with 15 bases left in between. CDR3 bases: TGTGCCAGCAGGAACTTGGGCAGGGGGAACACTGAAGCTTTCTTT. It translates to CASRNLGRGNTEAFF.

The chain joins TRBV7-3 to TRBJ1-1; perhaps TRBD1 as D (6 bases). V was clipped by 5 bases and J by 5 bases, with 18 bases between them. CDR3 size: 15 residues. From germline, CDR1 is SGHTA and CDR2 FQGTGA. The CDR3 loop is CASSPMGALLTEAFF. CDR3 bases: TGTGCCAGCAGCCCCATGGGGGCGCTTTTGACTGAAGCTTTCTTT.

This clone was seen only once. The CDR3, as DNA: TGCAGCGTACCCGGGACAGGGGCTAATGAAAAACTGTTTTTT. This encodes CSVPGTGANEKLFF. V is TRBV29-1 and J is TRBJ1-4; 10 nucleotides align to TRBD1. The CDR3 consists of 14 residues. Looked up from germline, CDR1 is SQVTM and CDR2 is ANQGSEA. V gave up 6 bases and J gave up 3 bases; unmatched junction bases: 4. The variable domain in full, completed from reference TRBV29-1 and TRBJ1-4, reads SAVISQKPSRDICQRGTSLTIQCQVDSQVTMMFWYRQQPGQSLTLIATANQGSEATYESGFVIDKFPISRPNLTFSTLTVSNMSPEDSSIYLCSVPGTGANEKLFFGSGTQLSVL.

The chain is built from TRBV19 and TRBJ2-2; TRBD1 aligns across 9 bases. The ends lost 6 bases at V and 5 bases at J; junction bases unmatched: 10. The CDR3 sequence is 16 residues long. Germline values: CDR1 LNHDA, CDR2 SQIVND (reference sequence). CDR3 sequence reads: CASSKGPGTGTGELFF. The CDR3 DNA is TGTGCCAGTAGCAAGGGACCCGGGACAGGGACCGGGGAGCTGTTTTTT. Based on the CDR3 plus reference TRBV19 and TRBJ2-2, the full variable domain is DGGITQSPKYLFRKEGQNVTLSCEQNLNHDAMYWYRQDPGQGLRLIYYSQIVNDFQKGDIAEGYSVSREKKESFPLTVTSAQKNPTAFYLCASSKGPGTGTGELFFGEGSRLTVL.

The chain is built from TRBV2 and TRBJ1-5; no clear D gene. The length of the CDR3 is 13 residues. The germline V gene has CDR1 SNHLY and CDR2 FYNNEI. The V gene lost 3 bases and the J gene lost 7 bases, with 10 bases spanning the gap. The CDR3 DNA sequence: TGTGCCAGCAGTGATGAGGGTAGGCAGCCCCAGCATTTT. Protein product: CASSDEGRQPQHF.

The chain uses TRBV19 and TRBJ1-1, with a tentative D call TRBD1 (6 bases). The germline CDR1 and CDR2 sequences are LNHDA and SQIVND (reference sequence). The CDR3 length is 14 residues. V shed 6 bases and J shed 7 bases, with 18 bases lying between them. CDR3 sequence reads: CASSWGIGQLEAFF. The CDR3 coding sequence is TGTGCCAGTAGCTGGGGTATAGGACAGCTTGAAGCTTTCTTT.

There are a few counts of this clone. The V and J genes are TRBV6-6 and TRBJ1-5, with a possible D match to TRBD1 (5 bases). The CDR3 length is 16 residues. Germline values: CDR1 MNHNY, CDR2 SVGAGI (reference sequence). Trimming shortened V by 2 bases and J by 1 base, and 12 bases separated the two germline ends. This chain's CDR3 is CASSYGAAQSNQPQHF. The CDR3 bases are TGTGCCAGCAGTTACGGGGCGGCTCAAAGCAATCAGCCCCAGCATTTT.

The chain is built from TRBV5-1 and TRBJ2-1; D is unresolved. Trimming stripped 4 bases from V and 9 bases from J, with 17 bases between. Looked up from germline, CDR1 is SGHRS and CDR2 is YFSETQ. The CDR3 loop spans 14 amino acids. The CDR3 DNA sequence: TGCGCCAGCAGCACGGAACTGAGTCCGTTTGAGCAGTTCTTC. Translated, it gives CASSTELSPFEQFF.

This CDR3 is CSVGQGDRETQYF. The CDR3 DNA sequence: TGCAGCGTGGGACAGGGAGATAGGGAGACCCAGTACTTC. V is TRBV29-1 and J is TRBJ2-5, with 9 positions matching TRBD1. V dropped 6 bases and J dropped 5; count of bases not matched to a gene: 7. Germline loops: CDR1 SQVTM, CDR2 ANQGSEA. This CDR3 is built from 13 residues.

The chain links TRBV18 to TRBJ1-1; D possibly corresponds to TRBD1 (6 bases). The germline CDR1 and CDR2 sequences are KGHSH and LQKENI. The CDR3 is 18 amino acids. The V and J ends lost 7 bases and 0 bases respectively, with 24 bases between them. For the CDR3, the DNA is TGTGCCAGCTTACGCACCGGGACAAATAAAATCCTGAACACTGAAGCTTTCTTT. Its translation is CASLRTGTNKILNTEAFF.